What follows are 6 T cell receptor beta chains derived from one specimen sequenced in a study of T cells after yellow fever vaccination. TCRdb independently ran MiXCR on the 5' RACE reads; one entry per CDR3 protein. The data show over 250,000 distinct CDR3 sequences, with 5.2% seen just once and under 3.5% held by the top ten. The source material was CD4+ T cells sorted from PBMCs, sampled on the day of the yellow fever booster vaccination. The receptors originated from a man between 18 and 35 years old who received the YFV17D yellow fever vaccine.

As concerns this clonotype: This may arise from a read error, as a much more abundant clone is one base away. V and J are TRBV7-9 and TRBJ2-7; no reliable D call. Matching the DNA end better, TRBJ2-1 makes the J call doubtful. The germline CDR1 and CDR2 sequences are SEHNR and FQNEAQ (reference sequence). The CDR3 is 15 amino acids. CDR3 protein: CASSLGGLDSYEQFF. The CDR3 DNA is TGTGCCAGCAGCTTAGGTGGGCTAGACTCCTACGAGCAGTTCTTC.

The CDR3 is CASSRKLAGEGYEQYF. The CDR3 nucleotides read TGTGCCAGCAGCCGCAAACTAGCGGGGGAAGGCTACGAGCAGTACTTC. The rearrangement joins TRBV3-1 to TRBJ2-7, with 11 bases lining up with TRBD2. V lost 4 bases, J lost 3 bases, and 8 bases stayed unmatched. CDR1 LGHDT and CDR2 YNNKEL come from the germline V gene (reference sequence). The CDR3 runs 16 residues.

CDR3: CASSRGQGGGINYGYTF. For the CDR3, the DNA is TGTGCCAGCAGCCGCGGACAGGGGGGAGGTATAAACTATGGCTACACCTTC. This rearrangement joins TRBV4-2 to TRBJ1-2; 10 bases match TRBD1. V lost 4 bases and J lost 2; bases outside the gene matches: 10. The CDR3 extends over 17 amino acids. CDR1 is LGHNA, CDR2 YNFKEQ, per germline.

This clonotype was found many times. V usage is TRBV5-1 and J usage is TRBJ2-3; D might be TRBD1 or TRBD2, each matching 5 bases. Per the germline V gene, CDR1 is SGHRS and CDR2 is YFSETQ. The CDR3 is 14 residues long. V was pared by 6 bases and J by 3 bases, with 14 bases between. In DNA form, the CDR3 reads TGCGCCAGCAATTCGGGGACCGGAACAGATACGCAGTATTTT. Its translation is CASNSGTGTDTQYF.

This clonotype has more than one count but fewer than ten. The chain employs TRBV2 and TRBJ2-3; 7 bases are a match to TRBD1. This CDR3 comprises 15 residues. The V gene's germline CDR1 is SNHLY and CDR2 FYNNEI. Trimming at V came to 6 bases and at J to 0 bases, leaving 6 bases not matched to a gene. The CDR3 bases are TGTGCCAGCAGACTCCGGGACAGCAGCACAGATACGCAGTATTTT. This sequence encodes CASRLRDSSTDTQYF.

In its sample, this clonotype was seen a few times. This chain links TRBV12-3 or TRBV12-4 with TRBJ2-1; TRBD1 might be the D (6 bases). Trimming stripped 3 bases from V and 4 bases from J, with 10 bases between. The CDR3 has 14 residues. The CDR3 is CASSFDRLYNEQFF. The CDR3 DNA is TGTGCCAGCAGTTTCGACAGGTTATACAATGAGCAGTTCTTC.